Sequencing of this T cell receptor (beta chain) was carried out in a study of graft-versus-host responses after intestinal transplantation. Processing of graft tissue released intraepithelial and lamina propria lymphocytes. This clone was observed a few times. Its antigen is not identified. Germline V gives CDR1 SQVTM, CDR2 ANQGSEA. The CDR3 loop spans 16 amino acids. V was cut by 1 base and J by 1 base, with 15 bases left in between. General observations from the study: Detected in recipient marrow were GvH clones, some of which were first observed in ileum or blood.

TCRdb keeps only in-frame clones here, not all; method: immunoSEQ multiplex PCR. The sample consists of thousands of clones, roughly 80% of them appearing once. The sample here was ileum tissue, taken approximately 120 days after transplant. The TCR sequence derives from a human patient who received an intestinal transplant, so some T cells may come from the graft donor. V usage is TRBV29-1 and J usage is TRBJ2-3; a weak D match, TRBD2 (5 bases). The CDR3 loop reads CSVEGRYGVGTDTQYF. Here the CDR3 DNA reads TGCAGCGTTGAAGGGAGATACGGGGTGGGCACAGATACGCAGTATTTT.